This entry features one TCR beta chain sequence. J was trimmed by 6 bases and V by 1 base; bases with no gene match: 4. CDR3 length: 15 amino acids. Per the germline V gene, CDR1 is SGHNT and CDR2 is YYREEE (reference sequence). This entry is derived from a study of blood T cell repertoires in COVID-19. TCRdb's table, derived via immunoSEQ multiplex PCR, lists solely in-frame clones and lacks some. Of under 200,000 clones listed, roughly four fifths are singletons. The sequencing input was peripheral blood. This rearrangement joins TRBV5-4 to TRBJ2-1; 10 bases are a match to TRBD2. This TCR was sampled from a human donor with acute or convalescent COVID-19. The donor label of this sample is uncertain. Here the CDR3 reads CASSLSAGGANEQFF. In DNA form, the CDR3 reads TGTGCCAGCAGCTTGTCAGCGGGAGGGGCCAATGAGCAGTTCTTC.